This TCR beta chain was obtained from a study of shared clonotypes between healthy human individuals. The overall study: The donor pool was made up of two women and a few men aged 18 to 49.

Worth noting for this clone: As yet, its antigen is unknown.

Repertoires were generated with immunoSEQ multiplex PCR, while TCRdb's copy carries only in-frame clones and drops some. Here the sample spans about 1 million clones, 65% to 80% being singletons. Study-level findings and limits: Shared across a handful of donors were 5% to 6% of the naive CD4 clonotypes.

V was cut by 11 bases and J by 2 bases, with 12 bases left in between. Germline V gene lookup returns CDR1 MNHGY and CDR2 SVAAGI. The CDR3 extends over 12 amino acids. Input material: memory CD4+ T cells sorted from blood. This sample's subset: CD45RA-negative fraction. This chain links TRBV6-9 with TRBJ1-1; D is possibly TRBD1 (5 bases). The receptor's source is a man aged 18 to 29 in good health. The CDR3 reads CAFGGFNTEAFF. In nucleotides, the CDR3 is TGTGCCTTTGGGGGGTTCAACACTGAAGCTTTCTTT.